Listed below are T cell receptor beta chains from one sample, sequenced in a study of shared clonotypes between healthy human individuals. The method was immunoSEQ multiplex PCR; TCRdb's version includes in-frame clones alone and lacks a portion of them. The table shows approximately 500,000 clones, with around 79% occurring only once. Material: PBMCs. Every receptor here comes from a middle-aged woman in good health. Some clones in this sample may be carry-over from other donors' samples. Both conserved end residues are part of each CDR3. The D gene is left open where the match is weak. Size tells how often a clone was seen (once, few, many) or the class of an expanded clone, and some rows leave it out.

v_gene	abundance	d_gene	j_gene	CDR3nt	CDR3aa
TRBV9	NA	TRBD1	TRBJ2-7	TGTGCCAGCAGTCGGTCCCCGGGACAGGTGAAGGACGAGCAGTACTTC	CASSRSPGQVKDEQYF
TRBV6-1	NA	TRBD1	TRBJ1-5	TGTGCCAGCACCCGGGACAGCGGCAATCAGCCCCAGCATTTT	CASTRDSGNQPQHF
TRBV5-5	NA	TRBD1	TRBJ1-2	TGTGCCAGCAGCTCGTCCGGGACAGGGGACCTACCGCGGGGCTACACCTTC	CASSSSGTGDLPRGYTF
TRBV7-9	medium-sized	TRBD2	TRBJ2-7	TGTGCCAGCAGCTTAGGCGGGGGATCGTTCGGCGAGCAGTACTTC	CASSLGGGSFGEQYF
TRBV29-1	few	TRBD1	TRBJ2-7	TGCAGCTTCCAGGGGGTTGGTTACGAGCAGTACTTC	CSFQGVGYEQYF
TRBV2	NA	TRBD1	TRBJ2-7	TGTGCCAGCAGCACAGGGGGGACCTACGAGCAGTACTTC	CASSTGGTYEQYF
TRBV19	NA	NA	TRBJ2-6	TGTGCCAGTAGTATTTCCGGTTTTGGGGCCAACGTCCTGACTTTC	CASSISGFGANVLTF
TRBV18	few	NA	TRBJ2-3	TGTGCCAGCTCACCACTCCGCCGAGAGAAAGCAGATACGCAGTATTTT	CASSPLRREKADTQYF
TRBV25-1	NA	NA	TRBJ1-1	TGTGCCAGCAGTGAATCGACAGATCCCTCTGCACTTTCTGAAGCTTTCTTT	CASSESTDPSALSEAFF
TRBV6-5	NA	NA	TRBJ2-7	TGTGCCACGAAATACGGGGCTAGCAGGGCCTACGAGCAGTACTTC	CATKYGASRAYEQYF
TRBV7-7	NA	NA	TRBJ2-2	TGTGCCAGCAGCAGCAACGACGGGAACACCGGGGAGCTGTTTTTT	CASSSNDGNTGELFF